This entry lists 27 T cell receptor beta chains sequenced from one sample in a study of T cell repertoires in cytomegalovirus infection. TCRdb re-derived calls from the reads in MiXCR, one entry per CDR3 protein. The top ten clones hold roughly 8.7% of a sample with some 400,000 distinct CDR3 sequences, around 18% of them seen once. Sequences were obtained from PBMCs. The source is a human donor in good health (CMV status not recorded). Some clones in this sample may be carry-over from other donors' samples.

This clonotype came up once. The DNA of the CDR3 is TGTGCCAGCAGCCAGGAAGTTCAGGGGCGAGGAGAAAAACTGTTTTTT. Protein product: CASSQEVQGRGEKLFF. The V call is TRBV5-4, the J call TRBJ1-4; possibly TRBD1 for D (6 bases). The CDR3 totals 16 residues. Trimming took 4 bases from V and 8 from J, leaving 21 bases between them. Germline CDR1 reads SGHNT; CDR2 reads YYREEE (reference sequence).

Worth noting for this clonotype: This sequence may be a read error, since a much larger clone differs from it by one base. The V call is TRBV7-9, the J call TRBJ1-5; tentatively, D is TRBD1 (5 bases). CDR1 is SEHNR, CDR2 FQNEAQ, per germline (reference sequence). The CDR3 runs to 13 residues. The CDR3 is CTSKGYGNQPQHF. Here the CDR3 DNA reads TGTACCAGCAAGGGGTATGGCAATCAGCCCCAGCATTTT.

The chain joins TRBV4-3 to TRBJ2-7; 8 nucleotides align to TRBD2. In germline, CDR1 is LGHNA, CDR2 YSLEER. CDR3 length equals 17 residues. The trim removed 3 bases at V and 5 bases at J, leaving 15 bases unmatched. CDR3 amino acids: CASSQWGAGGLLDEQYF. CDR3 bases: TGCGCCAGCAGCCAGTGGGGGGCGGGAGGCCTCCTAGACGAGCAGTACTTC.

This clonotype was recorded at least ten times. This chain joins TRBV12-3 or TRBV12-4 and TRBJ2-1; D uncertain. The V end lost 1 base, the J end lost 1 base, and 8 bases lay between the germline ends. The CDR3 consists of 15 residues. Here the CDR3 DNA reads TGTGCCAGCAGTTTAGGGGCAGGATCCTACAATGAGCAGTTCTTC. Its translation is CASSLGAGSYNEQFF.

This clonotype showed up many times. The chain joins TRBV7-2 to TRBJ1-1; possibly TRBD1 for D (5 bases). Germline V CDR1 and CDR2: SGHTA, FQGNSA. With 1 base removed from V and 5 bases from J, the gap between germline ends came to 8 bases. This CDR3 contains 13 residues. The CDR3 DNA reads TGTGCCAGCAGCTTAGAAGGGGTGACTGAAGCTTTCTTT. Translating it yields CASSLEGVTEAFF.

This chain uses TRBV6-2 or TRBV6-3 with TRBJ2-7, with 8 bases identical to TRBD1. The germline V gene has CDR1 MNHEY and CDR2 SVGEGT. V trimming: 6 bases; J trimming: 5 bases; junction bases outside the gene matches: 15. The CDR3 is 16 residues long. The CDR3 DNA sequence: TGTGCCAGCAGACCCCCCTTCCGGACAGGGTCGGACGAGCAGTACTTC. Protein sequence: CASRPPFRTGSDEQYF.

The chain combines TRBV9 with TRBJ1-4; no reliable D call. CDR3 size: 15 residues. Trimming removed 0 bases from V and 4 bases from J, with 10 bases in between. Germline V gives CDR1 SGDLS, CDR2 YYNGEE. CDR3 loop: CASSVGGFSNEKLFF. The CDR3 DNA follows: TGTGCCAGCAGCGTAGGAGGGTTTAGTAATGAAAAACTGTTTTTT.

The rearrangement uses TRBV6-2 or TRBV6-3 and TRBJ2-7; 8 positions agree with TRBD2. Germline CDR1 MNHEY, CDR2 SVGEGT. This CDR3 has 13 residues. Trimming took 4 bases from V and 12 from J; bases not matched to a gene: 11. CDR3 DNA: TGTGCCAGCAGTTCGGGCGGCGGGAGGCGCTGGTACTTC. Protein: CASSSGGGRRWYF.

This clonotype was counted many times. The chain is built from TRBV7-2 and TRBJ2-5, with D tentatively TRBD1 or TRBD2 (5 bases each). The CDR3 runs to 15 residues. Trimming shortened V by 4 bases and J by 4 bases, and 16 bases separated the two germline ends. Germline CDR1 is SGHTA and CDR2 is FQGNSA. The DNA of the CDR3 is TGTGCCAGCAGCTCACAAACAAGGGACGGAGAGACCCAGTACTTC. Protein: CASSSQTRDGETQYF.

The chain uses TRBV4-1 and TRBJ2-3; the match to TRBD2 covers 8 bases. This CDR3 region has 18 residues. CDR1 and CDR2 from the germline V gene are MGHRA and YSYEKL. The J segment lost 4 bases and the V segment lost 1 base, leaving 13 bases of the junction unmatched. The DNA of the CDR3 is TGCGCCAGCAGCCAAGCCCTATGGGCGGGAGGAGGCTCAGATACGCAGTATTTT. As protein: CASSQALWAGGGSDTQYF.

The rearrangement uses TRBV2 and TRBJ1-1; D gene unclear. Germline lookup yields CDR1 SNHLY and CDR2 FYNNEI. The CDR3 is 12 residues long. Trimming took 7 bases from V and 2 from J, leaving 8 bases between them. In DNA form, the CDR3 reads TGTGCCAGCACCTGGATCAACACTGAAGCTTTCTTT. Translated: CASTWINTEAFF. The complete variable domain, with remaining parts taken from reference TRBV2 and TRBJ1-1, reads EPEVTQTPSHQVTQMGQEVILRCVPISNHLYFYWYRQILGQKVEFLVSFYNNEISEKSEIFDDQFSVERPDGSNFTLKIRSTKLEDSAMYFCASTWINTEAFFGQGTRLTVV.

This chain links TRBV7-2 with TRBJ1-2; 8 bases line up with TRBD1. This CDR3 is 15 amino acids long. V gave up 6 bases and J gave up 5 bases; unmatched junction bases: 11. The V gene's germline CDR1 is SGHTA and CDR2 FQGNSA. As DNA, the CDR3 is TGTGCCAGCAGTAAAGGGACAGGTTCTCCTTATGGCTACACCTTC. Translating it yields CASSKGTGSPYGYTF.

This clonotype was seen many times. The chain joins TRBV6-1 to TRBJ2-5; TRBD2 is a possible D gene (6 bases). The V end lost 10 bases, the J end lost 5 bases, and 17 bases lay between the germline ends. Germline V gives CDR1 MNHNS, CDR2 SASEGT. The CDR3 spans 13 residues. DNA for the CDR3: TGTGCCAACCGGGAGTCCGGGAAGGAGACCCAGTACTTC. Translation gives CANRESGKETQYF.

The chain is built from TRBV7-6 and TRBJ2-5, with unresolved D. Germline V gene lookup returns CDR1 SGHVS and CDR2 FNYEAQ. Trimming removed 4 bases from V and 4 bases from J, with 19 bases in between. The CDR3 covers 16 residues. CDR3 amino acids: CASSSTPAPTRETQYF. For the CDR3, the DNA is TGTGCCAGCAGCTCGACTCCAGCGCCCACGAGAGAGACCCAGTACTTC.

V is TRBV20-1 and J is TRBJ2-1; unclear D gene. CDR3 length: 13 amino acids. V was clipped by 2 bases and J by 0 bases, with 5 bases between them. The V gene's germline CDR1 is DFQATT and CDR2 SNEGSKA (reference sequence). The CDR3 coding sequence is TGCAGTGCTAGACCGGACTCCTACAATGAGCAGTTCTTC. Protein sequence: CSARPDSYNEQFF.

J is TRBJ2-5 and V is TRBV5-8; possible D gene TRBD1, 6 bases. The CDR3 length is 14 residues. Trimming removed 1 base at V and 9 bases at J, with 16 bases between. CDR1 and CDR2 (germline): SGHTS, YDEGEE. Here the CDR3 DNA reads TGTGCCAGCAGCTTGACCACAGGGAAGGGATCCCAGTACTTC. As protein: CASSLTTGKGSQYF. The full variable domain, rest sourced from reference TRBV5-8 and TRBJ2-5, is EAGVTQSPTHLIKTRGQQATLRCSPISGHTSVYWYQQALGLGLQFLLWYDEGEERNRGNFPPRFSGRQFPNYSSELNVNALELEDSALYLCASSLTTGKGSQYFGPGTRLLVL.

This chain joins TRBV14 and TRBJ1-3; no clear D. The V end lost 4 bases, the J end lost 6 bases, and 10 bases lay between the germline ends. This CDR3 is built from 13 residues. CDR1 and CDR2 from the germline V gene are SGHDN and FVKESK. The CDR3 loop reads CASSLESLNTIYF. As DNA, the CDR3 is TGTGCCAGCAGCCTCGAGTCTCTAAACACCATATATTTT.

V and J are TRBV29-1 and TRBJ2-7; 9 bases match TRBD1. CDR3 length: 13 amino acids. V shed 5 bases, J shed 2 bases, and the junction held 4 bases outside the gene matches. CDR1 is SQVTM and CDR2 is ANQGSEA in the germline V gene. CDR3 nucleotide sequence: TGCAGCGTTTTGACAGGGGGTACCTACGAGCAGTACTTC. Its translation: CSVLTGGTYEQYF.

The genes are TRBV13 and TRBJ1-2; TRBD1 is a possible D gene (5 bases). The germline CDR1 and CDR2 sequences are PRHDT and FYEKMQ (reference sequence). V was clipped by 5 bases and J by 4 bases, with 14 bases between them. The CDR3 totals 14 residues. The CDR3 sequence: CASSALQGAYGYTF. DNA of the CDR3: TGTGCCAGCAGCGCGCTTCAGGGTGCCTATGGCTACACCTTC.

The J gene is TRBJ1-6, the V gene TRBV4-1, with D hard to call. The germline V gene encodes CDR1 MGHRA and CDR2 YSYEKL. The CDR3 covers 14 residues. Trimming removed 3 bases at V and 1 base at J, with 4 bases between. The CDR3: CASSQPSYNSPLHF. In DNA, the CDR3 is TGCGCCAGCAGCCAGCCATCCTATAATTCACCCCTCCACTTT.

This chain links TRBV5-6 with TRBJ2-1; TRBD2 matches at 11 bases. The ends lost 7 bases at V and 1 base at J; junction bases unmatched: 16. The germline V gene encodes CDR1 SGHDT and CDR2 YYEEEE. The CDR3 runs 19 residues. In nucleotides, the CDR3 is TGTGCCAGCGAAGGTGAGAGTAGCGGGGGGGCCTGGTCCTACAATGAGCAGTTCTTC. Translating gives CASEGESSGGAWSYNEQFF.

V gene TRBV6-2 or TRBV6-3 combines with J gene TRBJ2-3, with a tentative D call TRBD2 (6 bases). This CDR3 spans 16 amino acids. Germline CDR1 MNHEY, CDR2 SVGEGT. V lost 2 bases and J 4 bases, leaving 16 bases between the germline ends. CDR3 DNA: TGTGCCAGCAGTTACGTCACGGGAGCTGGCGCAGATACGCAGTATTTT. As protein: CASSYVTGAGADTQYF.

This clonotype was detected a few times. The chain joins TRBV12-5 to TRBJ1-1; 7 bases align to TRBD1. Germline V gives CDR1 LGHNT, CDR2 FRNRAP. V was clipped by 8 bases and J by 0 bases; unmatched bases: 6. This CDR3 has 14 residues. CDR3 region: CASRGTAMNTEAFF. For the CDR3, the DNA is TGTGCTAGTCGAGGGACAGCCATGAACACTGAAGCTTTCTTT.

This clonotype occurred a few times. The CDR3 region has the DNA TGTGCCAGCAGTGAAGGTCAGGTGACGGACACTGAAGCTTTCTTT. Its translation: CASSEGQVTDTEAFF. The chain employs TRBV6-1 and TRBJ1-1; D ambiguous. This CDR3 contains 15 residues. The germline gives CDR1 MNHNS, CDR2 SASEGT. Trimming pared 1 base from V and 3 bases from J, leaving 12 bases between.

This clonotype was seen just once. The junction does not match germline at one end; this may be a read error. The chain is built from TRBV5-3 and TRBJ2-7; D unresolved. TRBV5-3 is marked as an open reading frame, function uncertain. This CDR3 comprises 13 residues. CDR3 nucleotides: TGTGCCAGCAGCTTCGAAACAGCCTACGAGCAGTACTTC. It codes for CASSFETAYEQYF.

In this sample, this clonotype turned up many times. The V call is TRBV7-6, the J call TRBJ2-7; the D gene could be TRBD1 or TRBD2 (5 bases each). Germline-derived CDR1 and CDR2 are SGHVS and FNYEAQ. The CDR3 has 15 residues. V dropped 2 bases and J dropped 3 bases, with 14 bases sitting between them. As DNA, the CDR3 is TGTGCCAGCAGCTTACTCGCGGGCAGGGTCTACGAGCAGTACTTC. Its translation is CASSLLAGRVYEQYF.

The chain combines TRBV11-2 with TRBJ1-2; D perhaps matches TRBD1 (6 bases). Germline lookup yields CDR1 SGHAT and CDR2 FQNNGV. The CDR3 is 15 amino acids. V dropped 4 bases and J dropped 4 bases, with 16 bases sitting between them. The CDR3 spells CASSSRGGGPYGYTF. In DNA form, the CDR3 reads TGTGCCAGCAGCTCCCGCGGGGGGGGCCCCTATGGCTACACCTTC. Filled out from reference TRBV11-2 and TRBJ1-2, the complete variable domain reads EAGVAQSPRYKIIEKRQSVAFWCNPISGHATLYWYQQILGQGPKLLIQFQNNGVVDDSQLPKDRFSAERLKGVDSTLKIQPAKLEDSAVYLCASSSRGGGPYGYTFGSGTRLTVV.